This T cell receptor (beta chain) emerged from a study of T cell changes during pregnancy in multiple sclerosis. Some clones are missing from TCRdb's copy, which holds only in-frame ones; the method was immunoSEQ multiplex PCR. The repertoire holds roughly 24,000 clones, with roughly 90% as singletons. This CDR3 is 14 amino acids long. This receptor was obtained from a female donor with multiple sclerosis, enrolled in a pregnancy study. This rearrangement joins TRBV1 to TRBJ1-1; the table's D call, TRBD1, was not checked against the DNA. TRBV1 counts as a pseudogene. Sample: CD8+ T cells from peripheral blood mononuclear cells, taken after pregnancy. Written as DNA, the CDR3 is TGCACCAGCAGCCAAGGGACAGGGAACACTGAAGCTTTCTTT. Its translation is CTSSQGTGNTEAFF.